Following are 20 T cell receptor beta chains from one sample sequenced in a study of T cells in Graves' hyperthyroidism and ophthalmopathy. Researchers amplified the TCR beta CDR3 regions from RNA transcripts. First-round RT-PCR of the TCR CDR3 relied on the HTBI primer set. TCRdb reanalysed the multiplex PCR reads using MiXCR and keeps one entry per CDR3 protein. The sample shows around 660,000 distinct CDR3 sequences, about 45% of them seen only once. Sequenced sample: peripheral blood or thyroid tissue (not recorded which). The receptors originated from an adult man with Graves' disease, either hyperthyroidism or ophthalmopathy (not recorded which).

This clonotype was detected many times. CDR3 region: CASSLGSTTNEKLFF. The CDR3 nucleotides read TGCGCCAGCAGCTTGGGCAGCACAACTAATGAAAAACTGTTTTTT. The chain uses TRBV5-1 and TRBJ1-4; no definite D call. This CDR3 is built from 15 residues. V was cut by 0 bases and J by 0 bases, with 6 bases left in between. Germline V gene sequence: CDR1 SGHRS, CDR2 YFSETQ. Based on the CDR3 plus reference TRBV5-1 and TRBJ1-4, the full variable domain is KAGVTQTPRYLIKTRGQQVTLSCSPISGHRSVSWYQQTPGQGLQFLFEYFSETQRNKGNFPGRFSGRQFSNSRSEMNVSTLELGDSALYLCASSLGSTTNEKLFFGSGTQLSVL.

Many counts were recorded for this clonotype. This sequence joins TRBV2 and TRBJ2-7; 7 bases match TRBD2. Germline-derived CDR1 and CDR2 are SNHLY and FYNNEI. This CDR3 has 13 residues. V was clipped by 4 bases and J by 7 bases; unmatched bases: 7. CDR3 loop: CASSGTSRREQYF. The CDR3 DNA is TGTGCCAGCAGTGGGACTAGTCGGAGGGAGCAGTACTTC.

This chain links TRBV10-3 with TRBJ2-7; 8 nucleotides line up with TRBD1. Trimming at V came to 3 bases and at J to 0 bases, leaving 10 bases not matched to a gene. CDR1 and CDR2 from the germline V gene are ENHRY and SYGVKD. The CDR3 totals 17 residues. CDR3 in DNA: TGTGCCATCAGTGACTCCCCCCGGACAGGGAGCTCCTACGAGCAGTACTTC. Amino acids: CAISDSPRTGSSYEQYF.

CDR3 region: CASSLTGGINYGYTF. The CDR3, as DNA: TGTGCCAGCAGCTTGACGGGCGGAATTAACTATGGCTACACCTTC. J is TRBJ1-2 and V is TRBV5-5; D not resolved. Trimming removed 1 base from V and 1 base from J, with 11 bases in between. Germline lookup yields CDR1 SGHKS and CDR2 YYEKEE (reference sequence). The CDR3 runs 15 residues. The whole variable domain, filled in from reference TRBV5-5 and TRBJ1-2, reads DAGVTQSPTHLIKTRGQQVTLRCSPISGHKSVSWYQQVLGQGPQFIFQYYEKEERGRGNFPDRFSARQFPNYSSELNVNALLLGDSALYLCASSLTGGINYGYTFGSGTRLTVV.

The chain combines TRBV24-1 with TRBJ1-2, with 7 positions matching TRBD1. V trimming: 3 bases; J trimming: 8 bases; junction bases outside the gene matches: 8. CDR1 is KGHDR and CDR2 is SFDVKD in the germline V gene. CDR3 length equals 14 residues. Here the CDR3 reads CATSDGTALSGYTF. CDR3 bases: TGTGCCACCAGTGATGGGACAGCTCTTAGCGGCTACACCTTC.

CDR3 sequence reads: CSGQGVGADEQYF. CDR3 sequence (DNA): TGCAGCGGACAGGGAGTTGGGGCCGACGAGCAGTACTTC. The chain employs TRBV29-1 and TRBJ2-7; 7 positions match TRBD1. This CDR3 region has 13 residues. The germline CDR1 and CDR2 sequences are SQVTM and ANQGSEA. V lost 7 bases to trimming and J lost 5 bases; unmatched junction nucleotides: 11.

In the case of this clonotype: The DNA is omitted, as the CDR3 cannot be located on it reliably, and the CDR3 follows TCRdb's listing. The chain couples TRBV19 to TRBJ2-7; no DNA check was done on the table's D call, TRBD1. Termini included, the CDR3 measures 16 amino acids. Germline V CDR1 and CDR2: LNHDA, SQIVND (reference sequence). The CDR3 is CASSRRAGTGLFEQYF.

Details on this clonotype: Given a much more abundant clone one base away, this may be a read error. The CDR3 ends on some other residue instead of the conserved phenylalanine or tryptophan, so this is likely a read error. The CDR3 reads CASSFGVREAFL. The CDR3 DNA is TGTGCCAGCAGCTTTGGGGTGCGTGAAGCTTTCTTG. J is TRBJ1-1 and V is TRBV7-9, with unresolved D. The CDR3 sequence is 12 residues long. V dropped 3 bases and J dropped 7 bases, with 9 bases sitting between them. The germline gives CDR1 SEHNR, CDR2 FQNEAQ (reference sequence).

V usage is TRBV3-1 and J usage is TRBJ2-7; D remains unclear. Trimming took off 0 bases at V and 7 bases at J, with 10 bases between the two ends. The CDR3 covers 13 residues. Germline-derived CDR1 and CDR2 are LGHDT and YNNKEL (reference sequence). The CDR3 bases are TGTGCCAGCAGCCAAGATACGGCTTGGGAGCAGTACTTC. This gives the protein CASSQDTAWEQYF.

This chain's CDR3 is CASSYSKSSTEAFF. The CDR3 region has the DNA TGTGCCAGCAGTTACTCGAAATCGAGCACTGAAGCTTTCTTT. The chain is built from TRBV6-5 and TRBJ1-1, with D uncertain. The CDR3 consists of 14 residues. Trimming took off 0 bases at V and 4 bases at J, with 9 bases between the two ends. From germline, CDR1 is MNHEY and CDR2 SVGAGI.

This clonotype was seen a handful of times. The genes are TRBV7-2 and TRBJ2-7; the D gene could be TRBD1 or TRBD2 (6 bases each). This CDR3 is 16 amino acids long. Trimming cost V 7 bases and J 4 bases, with 23 bases left between them. CDR1 and CDR2 (germline): SGHTA, FQGNSA. Written as DNA, the CDR3 is TGTGCCAGCACCGAGAGGGGTCTGGGGGGCACGTACGAGCAGTACTTC. Protein sequence: CASTERGLGGTYEQYF.

The DNA of the CDR3 is TGCGCCAGCAGTGCCGGGCCCTCCGAAGAGACCCAGTACTTC. Translation gives CASSAGPSEETQYF. The chain uses TRBV5-1 and TRBJ2-5; D is unclear. The ends were cut back, 5 bases at V and 3 bases at J, with 14 bases in the middle. Germline CDR1 SGHRS, CDR2 YFSETQ. CDR3 length: 14 residues.

The chain links TRBV7-9 to TRBJ2-7; 7 nucleotides match TRBD2. With 0 bases clipped from V and 6 bases from J, the junction kept 5 bases outside the gene matches. Germline loops: CDR1 SEHNR, CDR2 FQNEAQ (reference sequence). This CDR3 is 14 amino acids long. CDR3 sequence (DNA): TGTGCCAGCAGCTTAGCTGCGGGAGCCATCGAGCAGTACTTC. Translated: CASSLAAGAIEQYF.

The chain has TRBV25-1 and TRBJ2-3, with a possible D match to TRBD1 (5 bases). The CDR3 is made up of 12 amino acids. V was trimmed by 11 bases and J by 2 bases, leaving 11 bases between them. Germline CDR1 and CDR2: MGHDK and SYGVNS. The CDR3 DNA follows: TGTGCCGGCACGGACAACACAGATACGCAGTATTTT. This encodes CAGTDNTDTQYF.

There are many counts of this clonotype. The J gene is TRBJ1-3, the V gene TRBV2; D call uncertain. CDR1 SNHLY and CDR2 FYNNEI come from the germline V gene. V dropped 5 bases and J dropped 1 base, with 12 bases sitting between them. This CDR3 is 15 amino acids long. The chain's CDR3 is CASSRLRLSGNTIYF. In nucleotides, the CDR3 is TGTGCCAGCAGTCGATTAAGGTTATCTGGAAACACCATATATTTT.

This clonotype was counted ten times or more. The rearrangement links TRBV29-1 to TRBJ1-2; no reliable D call. In germline, CDR1 is SQVTM, CDR2 ANQGSEA. Deletions cut 2 bases from V and 2 bases from J, with 9 bases between. This CDR3 is built from 13 residues. In nucleotides, the CDR3 is TGCAGCGTTGAAAGCACATCGAACTATGGCTACACCTTC. It codes for CSVESTSNYGYTF.

This clonotype was found a few times. The rearrangement uses TRBV7-9 and TRBJ2-5; 9 bases are a match to TRBD2. With V trimmed by 3 bases and J by 4 bases, 9 bases remained unmatched. This CDR3 has 16 residues. Germline V gives CDR1 SEHNR, CDR2 FQNEAQ (reference sequence). The CDR3 nucleotides read TGTGCCAGCAGCTTTGGGACTAGCAGCAGGGGAGAGACCCAGTACTTC. Translated: CASSFGTSSRGETQYF.

This chain's CDR3 is CASRPIRRGLTEAFF. The CDR3 region has the DNA TGTGCCAGTAGACCGATTAGACGGGGCCTAACTGAAGCTTTCTTT. The chain employs TRBV19 and TRBJ1-1; D is possibly TRBD1 (5 bases). Germline V lookup: CDR1 LNHDA, CDR2 SQIVND (reference sequence). The ends were cut back, 6 bases at V and 5 bases at J, with 19 bases in the middle. CDR3 length: 15 amino acids. Full variable domain (rest looked up from reference TRBV19 and TRBJ1-1): DGGITQSPKYLFRKEGQNVTLSCEQNLNHDAMYWYRQDPGQGLRLIYYSQIVNDFQKGDIAEGYSVSREKKESFPLTVTSAQKNPTAFYLCASRPIRRGLTEAFFGQGTRLTVV.

V gene TRBV7-9 combines with J gene TRBJ1-6; the D gene is possibly TRBD1 (6 bases). Trimming took 2 bases from V and 9 from J, leaving 17 bases between them. The CDR3 consists of 16 residues. CDR1 SEHNR and CDR2 FQNEAQ come from the germline V gene (reference sequence). This CDR3 reads CASSLSLGGGGSPLHF. Here the CDR3 DNA reads TGTGCCAGCAGCTTAAGTCTTGGCGGGGGCGGTTCACCCCTCCACTTT.

The count of this clonotype is one. This sequence joins TRBV9 and TRBJ1-1; D uncertain. CDR3 length: 15 amino acids. Germline V lookup: CDR1 SGDLS, CDR2 YYNGEE. Trimming pared 0 bases from V and 4 bases from J, leaving 13 bases between. CDR3 region: CASSVAVGASTEAFF. For the CDR3, the DNA is TGTGCCAGCAGCGTAGCTGTGGGAGCAAGCACTGAAGCTTTCTTT.